The 3 T cell receptor beta chains reported below all come from one sample, sequenced in a study of blood T cell repertoires in COVID-19. Libraries were prepared by immunoSEQ multiplex PCR; TCRdb keeps only in-frame clonotypes and omits some of them. The top ten clones hold roughly 4.6% of a sample with under 300,000 clones, 75% to 90% of them seen once. The sequencing input was peripheral blood. These receptors all come from a man between 60 and 75 years old who had recovered from COVID-19.

This sequence joins TRBV15 and TRBJ2-7; possibly TRBD2 for D (5 bases). Trimming removed 0 bases at V and 2 bases at J, with 20 bases between. CDR1 LNHNV and CDR2 YYDKDF come from the germline V gene (reference sequence). This CDR3 has 18 residues. The DNA of the CDR3 is TGTGCCACCAGCAGAGAAGGTCGTGGACGGGGATCAGCCTACGAGCAGTACTTC. Its translation is CATSREGRGRGSAYEQYF.

The chain links TRBV11-3 to TRBJ2-2, with D uncertain. There are 16 residues in the CDR3. Germline V gives CDR1 SGHNT, CDR2 YENEEA. The V and J ends lost 4 bases and 0 bases respectively, with 12 bases between them. For the CDR3, the DNA is TGTGCCAGCAGCTCCCGTTGGCCGACGAACACCGGGGAGCTGTTTTTT. Encoded protein: CASSSRWPTNTGELFF.

The chain links TRBV9 to TRBJ2-2, with 8 bases aligning to TRBD2. This CDR3 has 15 residues. Germline V CDR1 and CDR2: SGDLS, YYNGEE. Trimming at V came to 1 base and at J to 5 bases, leaving 4 bases not matched to a gene. The CDR3 reads CASSVSGSWTGELFF. The CDR3 region has the DNA TGTGCCAGCAGCGTAAGCGGGAGTTGGACCGGGGAGCTGTTTTTT.